The rows below give T cell receptor beta chains drawn from one sample of a study of cytomegalovirus exposure and HLA in healthy donors. Libraries were prepared by immunoSEQ multiplex PCR; TCRdb keeps only in-frame clonotypes and omits some of them. The sample has 120,000 or so clones, about 80% seen once. The sample comprised PBMCs. Receptors were obtained from a man aged 25-45 years in good health and CMV-seropositive. Both conserved end residues are part of each CDR3. The order of the fields is CDR3 protein, CDR3 DNA, clone size, V gene, D gene, J gene. The D gene is left open where the match is weak. The listing skips clone size in some rows; elsewhere it reads once, few, many or a size class.

CDR3aa: CASSPPRGHHYYEQYF
CDR3nt: TGTGCCAGCAGCCCCCCGCGGGGGCACCACTACTACGAGCAGTACTTC
abundance: NA
v_gene: TRBV11-2
d_gene: NA
j_gene: TRBJ2-7

CDR3aa: CASSAGVTNEKLFF
CDR3nt: TGTGCCAGCAGCGCAGGGGTAACTAATGAAAAACTGTTTTTT
abundance: once
v_gene: TRBV5-4
d_gene: NA
j_gene: TRBJ1-4

CDR3aa: CASSFQLGAESPLHF
CDR3nt: TGTGCCAGCAGTTTTCAACTGGGGGCGGAATCACCCCTCCACTTT
abundance: NA
v_gene: TRBV28
d_gene: NA
j_gene: TRBJ1-6

CDR3aa: CSSSSVRGKETQYF
CDR3nt: TGTTCCAGCAGCTCAGTGAGGGGGAAGGAGACCCAGTACTTC
abundance: NA
v_gene: TRBV7-9
d_gene: NA
j_gene: TRBJ2-5

CDR3aa: CSVPLRTSGLYNEQFF
CDR3nt: TGCAGCGTGCCACTCCGGACTAGCGGACTCTACAATGAGCAGTTCTTC
abundance: NA
v_gene: TRBV29-1
d_gene: TRBD2
j_gene: TRBJ2-1

CDR3aa: CASRDWTGYGYTF
CDR3nt: TGTGCCAGCAGGGATTGGACAGGCTATGGCTACACCTTC
abundance: NA
v_gene: TRBV28
d_gene: TRBD1
j_gene: TRBJ1-2

CDR3aa: CASSVAAGGGYNEQFF
CDR3nt: TGTGCCAGCAGCGTAGCAGCCGGGGGGGGCTACAATGAGCAGTTCTTC
abundance: once
v_gene: TRBV9
d_gene: TRBD2
j_gene: TRBJ2-1

CDR3aa: CATSRGGGGRAGELFF
CDR3nt: TGTGCCACCAGCAGGGGTGGCGGGGGGAGGGCCGGGGAGCTGTTTTTT
abundance: once
v_gene: TRBV15
d_gene: TRBD2
j_gene: TRBJ2-2

CDR3aa: CSSSLSGGAVYEQYF
CDR3nt: TGTTCCAGCAGCTTATCGGGGGGGGCGGTCTACGAGCAGTACTTC
abundance: NA
v_gene: TRBV7-9
d_gene: TRBD2
j_gene: TRBJ2-7

CDR3aa: CASSRDKDSPSYEQYF
CDR3nt: TGCGCCAGCAGTCGAGACAAGGACTCACCATCCTACGAGCAGTACTTC
abundance: NA
v_gene: TRBV4-1
d_gene: NA
j_gene: TRBJ2-7

CDR3aa: CASSDSGGSTDTQYF
CDR3nt: TGTGCCAGCAGTGATAGCGGGGGGAGCACAGATACGCAGTATTTT
abundance: NA
v_gene: TRBV2
d_gene: TRBD2
j_gene: TRBJ2-3

CDR3aa: CASSYPGTSRQQYF
CDR3nt: TGTGCCAGCAGTTACCCCGGGACTAGTCGACAGCAGTACTTC
abundance: NA
v_gene: TRBV28
d_gene: TRBD2
j_gene: TRBJ2-7

CDR3aa: CASIQDRATRGTEAFF
CDR3nt: TGTGCCAGCATCCAAGACAGGGCCACACGGGGAACTGAAGCTTTCTTT
abundance: NA
v_gene: TRBV5-5
d_gene: TRBD1
j_gene: TRBJ1-1

CDR3aa: CASSIAAGDNEQFF
CDR3nt: TGTGCCAGTAGTATAGCGGCAGGGGACAATGAGCAGTTCTTC
abundance: few
v_gene: TRBV19
d_gene: NA
j_gene: TRBJ2-1

CDR3aa: CASSDAGTGSTDTQYF
CDR3nt: TGTGCCAGCAGTGATGCTGGGACAGGGAGCACAGATACGCAGTATTTT
abundance: few
v_gene: TRBV6-1
d_gene: TRBD1
j_gene: TRBJ2-3

CDR3aa: CAISELKADRAYGYTF
CDR3nt: TGTGCCATCAGTGAGTTAAAGGCGGACAGGGCGTATGGCTACACCTTC
abundance: few
v_gene: TRBV10-3
d_gene: TRBD1
j_gene: TRBJ1-2

CDR3aa: CASSYGQGGAGELFF
CDR3nt: TGTGCCAGCAGTTACGGGCAGGGGGGTGCCGGGGAGCTGTTTTTT
abundance: NA
v_gene: TRBV6-5
d_gene: NA
j_gene: TRBJ2-2

CDR3aa: CASRMKGPSEQYF
CDR3nt: TGTGCCAGCAGAATGAAAGGCCCTAGCGAGCAGTACTTC
abundance: once
v_gene: TRBV2
d_gene: NA
j_gene: TRBJ2-7

CDR3aa: CASRPDRNTEAFF
CDR3nt: TGTGCCAGCAGACCAGACAGGAACACTGAAGCTTTCTTT
abundance: NA
v_gene: TRBV27
d_gene: NA
j_gene: TRBJ1-1

CDR3aa: CASSLAGTGQETQYF
CDR3nt: TGTGCCAGCAGCTTAGCCGGGACAGGGCAAGAGACCCAGTACTTC
abundance: NA
v_gene: TRBV7-8
d_gene: TRBD1
j_gene: TRBJ2-5

CDR3aa: CASSQGRGNSPLHF
CDR3nt: TGCGCCAGCAGCCAAGGAAGGGGAAATTCACCCCTCCACTTT
abundance: NA
v_gene: TRBV4-1
d_gene: NA
j_gene: TRBJ1-6

CDR3aa: CASSLPEVANYGYTF
CDR3nt: TGTGCCAGCAGCTTACCGGAGGTAGCTAACTATGGCTACACCTTC
abundance: NA
v_gene: TRBV7-9
d_gene: NA
j_gene: TRBJ1-2

CDR3aa: CASRKGASGNTDTQYF
CDR3nt: TGTGCCAGCAGGAAGGGGGCTAGCGGGAACACAGATACGCAGTATTTT
abundance: few
v_gene: TRBV7-2
d_gene: TRBD2
j_gene: TRBJ2-3

CDR3aa: CASSVKPQGARTEAFF
CDR3nt: TGTGCCAGCAGCGTTAAGCCTCAGGGGGCGCGAACTGAAGCTTTCTTT
abundance: NA
v_gene: TRBV9
d_gene: TRBD1
j_gene: TRBJ1-1

CDR3aa: CASSVGEQGNEKLFF
CDR3nt: TGTGCCAGCAGTGTAGGAGAACAGGGGAATGAAAAACTGTTTTTT
abundance: few
v_gene: TRBV25-1
d_gene: TRBD1
j_gene: TRBJ1-4

CDR3aa: CASSPLAGADNEQFF
CDR3nt: TGTGCCAGCAGTCCCCTAGCGGGGGCCGACAATGAGCAGTTCTTC
abundance: few
v_gene: TRBV6-4
d_gene: TRBD2
j_gene: TRBJ2-1

CDR3aa: CASSLNPRTQHF
CDR3nt: TGTGCCAGCAGTTTAAATCCCAGGACCCAGCATTTT
abundance: few
v_gene: TRBV28
d_gene: NA
j_gene: TRBJ1-5

CDR3aa: CASSLSGAGGARTGELFF
CDR3nt: TGTGCCAGCAGTTTATCGGGAGCGGGGGGGGCCCGAACCGGGGAGCTGTTTTTT
abundance: NA
v_gene: TRBV27
d_gene: TRBD2
j_gene: TRBJ2-2

CDR3aa: CASSYLGHQAYEQYF
CDR3nt: TGTGCCAGCAGTTACTTGGGACATCAGGCCTACGAGCAGTACTTC
abundance: NA
v_gene: TRBV6-5
d_gene: NA
j_gene: TRBJ2-7

CDR3aa: CASSLSDRGGTEAFF
CDR3nt: TGCGCCAGCAGCTTATCTGACAGGGGAGGCACTGAAGCTTTCTTT
abundance: NA
v_gene: TRBV5-1
d_gene: TRBD1
j_gene: TRBJ1-1

CDR3aa: CASTLAPQGGEQFF
CDR3nt: TGTGCCAGCACCCTAGCCCCTCAGGGGGGTGAGCAGTTCTTC
abundance: NA
v_gene: TRBV7-2
d_gene: NA
j_gene: TRBJ2-1

CDR3aa: CASSLTSGGPQETQYF
CDR3nt: TGCGCCAGCAGCCTGACTAGCGGGGGGCCTCAAGAGACCCAGTACTTC
abundance: NA
v_gene: TRBV5-1
d_gene: TRBD2
j_gene: TRBJ2-5

CDR3aa: CASSGQGGYEQYF
CDR3nt: TGTGCCAGTAGTGGACAGGGGGGCTACGAGCAGTACTTC
abundance: NA
v_gene: TRBV19
d_gene: TRBD1
j_gene: TRBJ2-7

CDR3aa: CASSPSTSGTDTQYF
CDR3nt: TGTGCCAGCTCACCTTCTACTAGCGGAACAGATACGCAGTATTTT
abundance: NA
v_gene: TRBV18
d_gene: TRBD2
j_gene: TRBJ2-3

CDR3aa: CASSYGGPNEQFF
CDR3nt: TGTGCCAGCAGTTACGGCGGGCCCAATGAGCAGTTCTTC
abundance: NA
v_gene: TRBV6-5
d_gene: NA
j_gene: TRBJ2-1

CDR3aa: CASSQVIGGKSGNTIYF
CDR3nt: TGCGCCAGCAGCCAAGTCATCGGGGGGAAATCTGGAAACACCATATATTTT
abundance: few
v_gene: TRBV4-1
d_gene: NA
j_gene: TRBJ1-3

CDR3aa: CASSQFGGVQETQYF
CDR3nt: TGTGCCAGCAGTCAGTTCGGGGGGGTCCAAGAGACCCAGTACTTC
abundance: NA
v_gene: TRBV6-5
d_gene: TRBD2
j_gene: TRBJ2-5

CDR3aa: CASSFRDSLTGELFF
CDR3nt: TGCGCCAGCAGCTTCCGGGACAGCTTAACCGGGGAGCTGTTTTTT
abundance: few
v_gene: TRBV5-1
d_gene: TRBD1
j_gene: TRBJ2-2

CDR3aa: CASRGIRGNTGELFF
CDR3nt: TGTGCCAGCAGAGGAATTCGGGGGAACACCGGGGAGCTGTTTTTT
abundance: NA
v_gene: TRBV27
d_gene: NA
j_gene: TRBJ2-2

CDR3aa: CASSGSGSYNEQFF
CDR3nt: TGTGCCAGCAGCGGCTCAGGATCCTACAATGAGCAGTTCTTC
abundance: NA
v_gene: TRBV14
d_gene: NA
j_gene: TRBJ2-1